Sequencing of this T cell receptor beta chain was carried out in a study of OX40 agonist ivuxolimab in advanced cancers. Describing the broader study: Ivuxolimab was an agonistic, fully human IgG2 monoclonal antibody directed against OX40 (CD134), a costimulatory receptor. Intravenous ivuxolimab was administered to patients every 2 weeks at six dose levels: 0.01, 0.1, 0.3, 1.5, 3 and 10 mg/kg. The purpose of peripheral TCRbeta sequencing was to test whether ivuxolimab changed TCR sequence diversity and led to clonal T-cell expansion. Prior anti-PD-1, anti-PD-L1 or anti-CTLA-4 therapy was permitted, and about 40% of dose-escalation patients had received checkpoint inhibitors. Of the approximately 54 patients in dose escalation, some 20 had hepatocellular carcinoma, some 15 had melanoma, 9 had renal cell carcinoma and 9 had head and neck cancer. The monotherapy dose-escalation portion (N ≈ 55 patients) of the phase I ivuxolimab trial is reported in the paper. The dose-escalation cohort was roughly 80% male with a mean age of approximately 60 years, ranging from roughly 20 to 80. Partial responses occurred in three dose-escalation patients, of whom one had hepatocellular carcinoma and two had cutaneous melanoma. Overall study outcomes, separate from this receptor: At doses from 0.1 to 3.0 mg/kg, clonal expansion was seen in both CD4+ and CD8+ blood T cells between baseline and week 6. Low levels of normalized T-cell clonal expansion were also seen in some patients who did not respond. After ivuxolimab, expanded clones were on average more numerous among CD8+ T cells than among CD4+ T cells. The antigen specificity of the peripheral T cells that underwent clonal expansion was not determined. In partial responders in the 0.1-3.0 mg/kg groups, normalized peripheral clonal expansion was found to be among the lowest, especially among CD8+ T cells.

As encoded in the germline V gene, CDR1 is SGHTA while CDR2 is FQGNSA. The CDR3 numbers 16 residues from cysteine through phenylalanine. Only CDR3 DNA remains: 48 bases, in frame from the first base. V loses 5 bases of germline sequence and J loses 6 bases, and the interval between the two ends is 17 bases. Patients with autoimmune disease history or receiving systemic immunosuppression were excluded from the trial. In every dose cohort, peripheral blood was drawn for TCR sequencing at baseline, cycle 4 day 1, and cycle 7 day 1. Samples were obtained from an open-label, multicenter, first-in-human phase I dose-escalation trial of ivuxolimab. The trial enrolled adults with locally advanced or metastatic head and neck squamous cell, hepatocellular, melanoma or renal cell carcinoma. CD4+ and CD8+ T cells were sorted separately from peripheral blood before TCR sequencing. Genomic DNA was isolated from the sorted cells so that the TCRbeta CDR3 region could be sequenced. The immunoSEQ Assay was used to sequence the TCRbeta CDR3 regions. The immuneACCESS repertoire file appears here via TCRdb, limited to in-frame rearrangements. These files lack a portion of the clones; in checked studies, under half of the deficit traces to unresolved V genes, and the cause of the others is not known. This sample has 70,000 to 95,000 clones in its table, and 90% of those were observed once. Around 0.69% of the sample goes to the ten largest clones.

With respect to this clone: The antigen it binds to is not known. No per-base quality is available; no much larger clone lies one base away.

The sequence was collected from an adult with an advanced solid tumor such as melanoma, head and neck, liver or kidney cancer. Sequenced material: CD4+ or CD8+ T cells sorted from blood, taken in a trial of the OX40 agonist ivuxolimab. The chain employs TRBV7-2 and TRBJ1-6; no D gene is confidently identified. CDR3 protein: CASSLGSSFTNSPLHF. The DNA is TGTGCCAGCAGCCTCGGGTCCTCTTTTACTAATTCACCCCTCCACTTT.